A selection of T cell receptor beta chains follows, all from one sample in a study of shared clonotypes between healthy human individuals. Sequencing used immunoSEQ multiplex PCR; TCRdb keeps in-frame clones, though not all of them. The sample includes more than 2 million clones, around 93% of them seen just once. The sequencing sample was made of naive CD8+ T cells from PBMCs. Source of these receptors: a man aged 18 to 29 in good health. Some clones in this sample may be carry-over from other donors' samples. Both conserved end residues are part of each CDR3. D genes are given only for firm matches. The size field is filled for only some rows; it gives once, few, many or a size class.

j_call clone_size d_call v_call cdr3_nt cdr3_aa
TRBJ2-1 - - TRBV27 TGTGCCAGCAGTCCTTGGGCAGGGGCAACCTACAATGAGCAGTTCTTC CASSPWAGATYNEQFF
TRBJ2-1 - TRBD2 TRBV11-1 TGTGCCAGCAGCTTAGGGACTAGCGGGAACAATGAGCAGTTCTTC CASSLGTSGNNEQFF
TRBJ2-2 - - TRBV9 TGTGCCAGCAGCGTAGAGAGTCAGGAGGCCCACGGGGTGAAACCGGGAGACACCGGGGAGCTGTTTTTT CASSVESQEAHGVKPGDTGELFF
TRBJ2-5 once TRBD2 TRBV5-1 TGCGCCAGCAGCTCCGACTTTGCGGGAGGATCGAAGACCCAGTACTTC CASSSDFAGGSKTQYF
TRBJ1-2 - - TRBV28 TGTGCCAGCAGTTTCGAAGGGGGTTTGTGGCTCAACACCTTC CASSFEGGLWLNTF
TRBJ2-3 - TRBD2 TRBV15 TGTGCCACCAGCGAGATTTCTAGCGGGGTCTTCACAGATACGCAGTATTTT CATSEISSGVFTDTQYF
TRBJ1-2 - - TRBV27 TGTGCCAGCAGTTTAATGGGAGGGGATGGCTACACCTTC CASSLMGGDGYTF
TRBJ1-1 - - TRBV6-5 TGTGCCAGCAGTTACTCTTCCGGATACACTGAAGCTTTCTTT CASSYSSGYTEAFF
TRBJ1-1 few - TRBV7-9 TGTGCCAGCAGCTTAGAGGACATTAACACTGAAGCTTTCTTT CASSLEDINTEAFF
TRBJ1-2 - - TRBV5-8 TGTGCCAGCAGCTTGGTGGAGAGACTCTACACCTTC CASSLVERLYTF
TRBJ1-2 - - TRBV30 TGTGCCTGGGGTGCAAGGGAATCCTACTATGGCTACACCTTC CAWGARESYYGYTF
TRBJ2-7 - - TRBV4-1 TGCGCCAGCAGCCAAGACAGGGGATTCGACGAGCAGTACTTC CASSQDRGFDEQYF
TRBJ2-2 - - TRBV13 TGTGCCAGCAGCTTAAGAGCGAATCCGAACACCGGGGAGCTGTTTTTT CASSLRANPNTGELFF
TRBJ1-5 - - TRBV27 TGTGCCAGCAGTTTACTAGGTTTCAATCAGCCCCAGCATTTT CASSLLGFNQPQHF
TRBJ2-1 - - TRBV6-1 TGTGCCAGCAGTGAAGCCAAAGGCGGGGTCGCCTACAATGAGCAGTTCTTC CASSEAKGGVAYNEQFF
TRBJ2-1 - - TRBV9 TGTGCCAGCAGCGTAAACAGGGTTGGTGAGCAGTTCTTC CASSVNRVGEQFF
TRBJ2-7 - - TRBV5-1 TGCGCCAGCAGCAGGCGGGACGGGGAATACGAGCAGTACTTC CASSRRDGEYEQYF
TRBJ2-7 once - TRBV11-2 TGTGCCAGCAGCTTAGACCTACAGATCTACGAGCAGTACTTC CASSLDLQIYEQYF
TRBJ2-3 - - TRBV19 TGTGCCAGTAGTGAGAGGGAGAGGGATACGCAGTATTTT CASSERERDTQYF
TRBJ2-1 - - TRBV9 TGTGCCAGCAGCGTAGCTGGGTCGACCTACAATGAGCAGTTCTTC CASSVAGSTYNEQFF
TRBJ2-1 once - TRBV2 TGTGCCAGCAGGGCCGGCGAGACAGTTATATTCAATGAGCAGTTCTTC CASRAGETVIFNEQFF
TRBJ1-2 - - TRBV28 TGTGCCAGCGTCCCTCAGGAGGGTAGAGTTGCGTATGGCTACACCTTC CASVPQEGRVAYGYTF
TRBJ2-7 - - TRBV6-1 TGTGCCAGCAGAGTCGGGACCGAGGTGGGGGAGCAGTACTTC CASRVGTEVGEQYF
TRBJ2-1 - - TRBV10-2 TGCGCCAGCGGCAGGGGAGGGGAATACAATGAGCAGTTCTTC CASGRGGEYNEQFF
TRBJ1-2 - TRBD1 TRBV7-2 TGTGCCAGCAGCCTGCGACAGGGGAACTATGGCTACACCTTC CASSLRQGNYGYTF
TRBJ1-2 - TRBD1 TRBV29-1 TGCAGCGTTCCCGTTCAGGGGGCCGGAGGGAACACCTTC CSVPVQGAGGNTF
TRBJ2-7 - - TRBV7-9 TGTGCCAGCAGCGCTTCGGAGCGGGCCTTCTACGAGCAGTACTTC CASSASERAFYEQYF
TRBJ2-1 - - TRBV9 TGTGCCAGCAGCGTAGTATCCCGGAGCTCCTACAATGAGCAGTTCTTC CASSVVSRSSYNEQFF
TRBJ2-7 - - TRBV11-1 TGTGCCAGCAGCTCCCCCACAGGGAACTACGAGCAGTACTTC CASSSPTGNYEQYF
TRBJ2-2 - TRBD1 TRBV4-1 TGCGCCAGCAGCCAAGACTTCGGGACAGGGGGCACCGGGGAGCTGTTTTTT CASSQDFGTGGTGELFF
TRBJ2-3 - TRBD2 TRBV5-4 TGTGCCAGCAGCCTAAAGCGGGAGCTTTACCCAGATACGCAGTATTTT CASSLKRELYPDTQYF
TRBJ2-7 - - TRBV2 TGTGCCAGCAGCCCCGGGACACCCTACGAGCAGTACTTC CASSPGTPYEQYF
TRBJ1-1 - - TRBV7-9 TGTGCCAGCAATTTGCCCCGGTACACTGAAGCTTTCTTT CASNLPRYTEAFF
TRBJ2-5 - TRBD2 TRBV9 TGTGCCAGCAGCGTAGCGGGGACTAGCGGGAGCAGAGAGACCCAGTACTTC CASSVAGTSGSRETQYF
TRBJ2-3 - - TRBV5-1 TGCGCCAGCAGCTTGTCGTCGGGAGATACGCAGTATTTT CASSLSSGDTQYF
TRBJ2-1 - - TRBV9 TGTGCCAGCAGCGTAGATGGAGGGGCGAACGTTTTCTACAATGAGCAGTTCTTC CASSVDGGANVFYNEQFF
TRBJ2-7 - - TRBV28 TGTGCCAGCAGTATTTTGCGGGGCGGCGACGAGCAGTACTTC CASSILRGGDEQYF
TRBJ1-5 - TRBD1 TRBV6-5 TGTGCCAGCACGGACAGGGTTGGTCAGCCCCAGCATTTT CASTDRVGQPQHF
TRBJ1-4 once - TRBV2 TGTGCCAGCAGCAGGGGTACTAATGAAAAACTGTTTTTT CASSRGTNEKLFF
TRBJ1-1 - TRBD1 TRBV29-1 TGCAGCGTTTTGGGACAGGGAACAGGGCTCACTGAAGCTTTCTTT CSVLGQGTGLTEAFF
TRBJ1-1 - - TRBV19 TGTGCCAGTAGCTTACAGTACACTGAAGCTTTCTTT CASSLQYTEAFF
TRBJ1-5 - - TRBV5-1 TGCGCCAGCAGCTTCCGGGGTCAACCTCCCCAGCATTTT CASSFRGQPPQHF